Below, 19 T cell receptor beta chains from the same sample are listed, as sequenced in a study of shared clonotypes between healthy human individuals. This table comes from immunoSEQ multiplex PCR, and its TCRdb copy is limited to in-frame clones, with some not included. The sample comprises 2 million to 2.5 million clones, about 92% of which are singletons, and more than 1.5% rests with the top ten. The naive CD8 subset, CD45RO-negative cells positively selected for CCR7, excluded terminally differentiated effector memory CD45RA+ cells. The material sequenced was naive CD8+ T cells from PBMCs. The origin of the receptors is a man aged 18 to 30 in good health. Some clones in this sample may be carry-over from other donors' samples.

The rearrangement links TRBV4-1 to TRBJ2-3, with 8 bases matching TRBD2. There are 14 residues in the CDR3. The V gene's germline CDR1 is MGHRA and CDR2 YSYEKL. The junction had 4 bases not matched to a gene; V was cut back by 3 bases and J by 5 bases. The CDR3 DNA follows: TGCGCCAGCAGCCATTTACTAGCGGAAGATACGCAGTATTTT. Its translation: CASSHLLAEDTQYF.

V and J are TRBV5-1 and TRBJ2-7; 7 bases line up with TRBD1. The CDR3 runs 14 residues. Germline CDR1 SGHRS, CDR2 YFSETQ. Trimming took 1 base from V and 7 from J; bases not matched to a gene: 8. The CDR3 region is CASSLWGPDREQYF. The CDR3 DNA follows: TGCGCCAGCAGCTTGTGGGGGCCGGACAGGGAGCAGTACTTC.

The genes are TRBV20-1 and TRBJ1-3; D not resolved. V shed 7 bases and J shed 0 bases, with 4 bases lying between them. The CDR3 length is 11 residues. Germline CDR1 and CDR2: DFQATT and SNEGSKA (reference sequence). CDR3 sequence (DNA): TGCAGTGTTCACTCTGGAAACACCATATATTTT. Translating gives CSVHSGNTIYF.

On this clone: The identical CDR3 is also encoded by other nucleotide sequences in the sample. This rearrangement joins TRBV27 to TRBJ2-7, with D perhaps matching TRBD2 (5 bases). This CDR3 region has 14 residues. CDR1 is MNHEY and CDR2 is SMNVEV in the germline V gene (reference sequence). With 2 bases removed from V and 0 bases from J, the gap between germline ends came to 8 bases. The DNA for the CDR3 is TGTGCCAGCAGTTTAGGCGGGTACTCCTACGAGCAGTACTTC. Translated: CASSLGGYSYEQYF.

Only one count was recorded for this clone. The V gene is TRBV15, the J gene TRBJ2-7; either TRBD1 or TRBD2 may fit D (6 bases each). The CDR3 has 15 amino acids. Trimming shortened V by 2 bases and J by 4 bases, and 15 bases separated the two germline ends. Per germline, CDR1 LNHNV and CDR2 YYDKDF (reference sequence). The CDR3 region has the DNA TGTGCCACCAGCAGACCGGCGGGGACAATTTACGAGCAGTACTTC. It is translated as CATSRPAGTIYEQYF.

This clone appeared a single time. In nucleotides, the CDR3 is TGTGCCAGCAGTACCCCGACGGGAGTCACAGATACGCAGTATTTT. This codes for CASSTPTGVTDTQYF. V usage is TRBV28 and J usage is TRBJ2-3, with D tentatively TRBD2 (6 bases). The CDR3 is made up of 15 amino acids. Trimming pared 5 bases from V and 2 bases from J, leaving 14 bases between. Per the germline V gene, CDR1 is MDHEN and CDR2 is SYDVKM.

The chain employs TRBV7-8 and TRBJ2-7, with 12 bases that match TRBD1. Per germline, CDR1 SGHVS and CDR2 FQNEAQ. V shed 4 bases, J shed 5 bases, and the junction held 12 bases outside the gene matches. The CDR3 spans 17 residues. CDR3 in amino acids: CASSSTNSGDRGHEQYF. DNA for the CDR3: TGTGCCAGCAGCTCTACAAACTCGGGGGACAGGGGGCACGAGCAGTACTTC.

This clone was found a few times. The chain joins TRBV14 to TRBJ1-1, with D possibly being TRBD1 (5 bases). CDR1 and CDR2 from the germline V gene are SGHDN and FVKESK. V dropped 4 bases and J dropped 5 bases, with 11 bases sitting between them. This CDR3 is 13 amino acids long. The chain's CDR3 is CASSRGSGTEAFF. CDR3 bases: TGTGCCAGCAGCCGGGGGTCCGGGACTGAAGCTTTCTTT.

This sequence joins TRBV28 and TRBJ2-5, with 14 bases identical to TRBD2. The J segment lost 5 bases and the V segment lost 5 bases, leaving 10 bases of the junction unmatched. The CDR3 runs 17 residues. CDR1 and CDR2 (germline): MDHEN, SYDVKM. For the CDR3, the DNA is TGTGCCAGCAGTCCCGGGACTAGCGGGAGTTCGAGCGAGACCCAGTACTTC. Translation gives CASSPGTSGSSSETQYF.

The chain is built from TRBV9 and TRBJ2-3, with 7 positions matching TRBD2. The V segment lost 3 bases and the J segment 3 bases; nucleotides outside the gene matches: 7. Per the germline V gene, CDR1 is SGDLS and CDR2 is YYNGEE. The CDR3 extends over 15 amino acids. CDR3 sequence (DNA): TGTGCCAGCAGCGGATGGGGAGGGAGAACAGATACGCAGTATTTT. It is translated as CASSGWGGRTDTQYF.

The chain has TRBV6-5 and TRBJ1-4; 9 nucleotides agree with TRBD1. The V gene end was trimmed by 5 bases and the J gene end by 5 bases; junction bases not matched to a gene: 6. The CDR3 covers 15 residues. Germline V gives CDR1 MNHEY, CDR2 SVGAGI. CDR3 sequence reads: CASSHLGTGNEKLFF. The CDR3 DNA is TGTGCCAGCAGTCACCTCGGGACAGGGAATGAAAAACTGTTTTTT.

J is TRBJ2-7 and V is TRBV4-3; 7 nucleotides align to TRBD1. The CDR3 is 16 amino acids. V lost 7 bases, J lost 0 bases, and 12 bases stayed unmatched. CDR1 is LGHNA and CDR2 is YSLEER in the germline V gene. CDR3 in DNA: TGCGCCAGCACTCAATCCTACAGGGGTCCCTCCTACGAGCAGTACTTC. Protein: CASTQSYRGPSYEQYF.

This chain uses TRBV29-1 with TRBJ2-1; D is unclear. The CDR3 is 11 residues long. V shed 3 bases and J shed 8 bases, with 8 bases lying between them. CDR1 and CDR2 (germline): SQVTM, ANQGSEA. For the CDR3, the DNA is TGCAGCGTTGAGAGTGCCGATGAGCAGTTCTTC. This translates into CSVESADEQFF.

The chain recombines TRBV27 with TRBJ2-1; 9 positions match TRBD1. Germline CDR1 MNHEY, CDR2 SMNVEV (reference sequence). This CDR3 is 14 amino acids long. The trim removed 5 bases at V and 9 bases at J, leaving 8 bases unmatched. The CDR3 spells CASSLGQGRGEQFF. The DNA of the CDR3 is TGTGCCAGCAGTCTAGGACAGGGGAGGGGTGAGCAGTTCTTC.

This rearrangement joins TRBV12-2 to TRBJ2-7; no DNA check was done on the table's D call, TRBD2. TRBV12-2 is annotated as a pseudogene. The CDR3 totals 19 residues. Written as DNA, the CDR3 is TGTGCAAGTCGCTTAGTACGGAACGGACTAGCGGGAGGGCCCCACGAGCAGTACTTC. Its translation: CASRLVRNGLAGGPHEQYF.

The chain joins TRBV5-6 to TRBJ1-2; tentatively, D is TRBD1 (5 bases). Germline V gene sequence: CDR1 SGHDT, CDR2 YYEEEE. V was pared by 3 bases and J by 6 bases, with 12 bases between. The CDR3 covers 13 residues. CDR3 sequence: CASSWYGTDGYTF. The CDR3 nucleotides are TGTGCCAGCAGCTGGTACGGGACGGATGGCTACACCTTC.

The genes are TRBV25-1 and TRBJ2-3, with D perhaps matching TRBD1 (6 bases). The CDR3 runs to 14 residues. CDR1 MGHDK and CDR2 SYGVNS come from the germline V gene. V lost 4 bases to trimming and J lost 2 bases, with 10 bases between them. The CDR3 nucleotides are TGTGCCAGCAGTGGACAGGAGTCCACAGATACGCAGTATTTT. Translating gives CASSGQESTDTQYF.

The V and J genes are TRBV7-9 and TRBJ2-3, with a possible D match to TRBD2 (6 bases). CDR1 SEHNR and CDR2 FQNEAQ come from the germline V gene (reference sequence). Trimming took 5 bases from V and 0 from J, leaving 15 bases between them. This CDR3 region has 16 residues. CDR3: CASSIGLHASTDTQYF. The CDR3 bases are TGTGCCAGCAGCATCGGACTACACGCTAGCACAGATACGCAGTATTTT.

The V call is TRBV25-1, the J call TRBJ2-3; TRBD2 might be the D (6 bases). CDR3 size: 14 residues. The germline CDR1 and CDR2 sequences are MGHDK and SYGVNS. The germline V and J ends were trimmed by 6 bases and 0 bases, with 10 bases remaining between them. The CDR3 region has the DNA TGTGCCAGCAGCGAGGAGGGAAGCACAGATACGCAGTATTTT. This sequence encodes CASSEEGSTDTQYF.